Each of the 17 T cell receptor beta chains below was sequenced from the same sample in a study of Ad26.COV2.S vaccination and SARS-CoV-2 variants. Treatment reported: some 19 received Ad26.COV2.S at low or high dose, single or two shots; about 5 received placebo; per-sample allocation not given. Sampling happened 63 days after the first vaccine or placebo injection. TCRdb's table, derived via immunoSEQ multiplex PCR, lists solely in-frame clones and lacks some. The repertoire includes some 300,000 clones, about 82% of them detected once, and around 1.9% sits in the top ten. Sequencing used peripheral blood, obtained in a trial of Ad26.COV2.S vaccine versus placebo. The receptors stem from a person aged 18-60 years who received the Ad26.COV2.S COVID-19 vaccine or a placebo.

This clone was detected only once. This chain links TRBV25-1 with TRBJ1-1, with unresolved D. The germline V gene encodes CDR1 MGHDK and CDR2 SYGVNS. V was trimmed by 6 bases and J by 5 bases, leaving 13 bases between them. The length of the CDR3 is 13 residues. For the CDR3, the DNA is TGTGCCAGCAGCCGGACCCCTGGGACTGAAGCTTTCTTT. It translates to CASSRTPGTEAFF.

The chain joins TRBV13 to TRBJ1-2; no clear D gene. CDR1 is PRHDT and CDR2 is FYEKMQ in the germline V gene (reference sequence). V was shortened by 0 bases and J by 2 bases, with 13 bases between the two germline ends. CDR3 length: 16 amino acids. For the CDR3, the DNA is TGTGCCAGCAGCTTAGGCCGTGGCAGATTAAACTATGGCTACACCTTC. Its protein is CASSLGRGRLNYGYTF.

In nucleotides, the CDR3 is TGTGCCAGCAGCCCGGGGTGGGTAGGTCAAGAGACCCAGTACTTC. It encodes CASSPGWVGQETQYF. The V call is TRBV5-6, the J call TRBJ2-5, with D maybe TRBD2 (5 bases). CDR1 and CDR2 (germline): SGHDT, YYEEEE. V was cut by 4 bases and J by 2 bases, with 15 bases left in between. CDR3 length: 15 residues.

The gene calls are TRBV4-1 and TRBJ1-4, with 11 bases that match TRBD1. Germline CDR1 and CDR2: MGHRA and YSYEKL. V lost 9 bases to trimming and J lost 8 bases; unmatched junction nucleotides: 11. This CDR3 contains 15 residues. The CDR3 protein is CASTREGQGGEKLFF. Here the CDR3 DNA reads TGCGCCAGTACAAGGGAGGGACAGGGGGGAGAAAAACTGTTTTTT.

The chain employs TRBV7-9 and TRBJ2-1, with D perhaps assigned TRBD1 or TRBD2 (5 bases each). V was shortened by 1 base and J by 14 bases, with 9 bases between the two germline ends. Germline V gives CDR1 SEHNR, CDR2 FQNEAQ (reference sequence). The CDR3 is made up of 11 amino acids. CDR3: CASSLGWGKFF. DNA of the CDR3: TGTGCCAGCAGCTTAGGGTGGGGGAAGTTCTTC.

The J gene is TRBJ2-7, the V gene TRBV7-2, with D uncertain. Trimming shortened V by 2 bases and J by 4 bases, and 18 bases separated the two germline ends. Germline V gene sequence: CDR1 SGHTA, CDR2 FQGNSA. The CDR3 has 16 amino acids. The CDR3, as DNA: TGTGCCAGCAGCTTAAGGGTCCCAGGACCCGCGTACGAGCAGTACTTC. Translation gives CASSLRVPGPAYEQYF.

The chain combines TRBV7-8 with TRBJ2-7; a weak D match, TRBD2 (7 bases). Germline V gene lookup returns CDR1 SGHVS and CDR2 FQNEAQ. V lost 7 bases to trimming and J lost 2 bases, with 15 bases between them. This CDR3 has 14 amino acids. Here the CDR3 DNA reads TGTGCCAGCACTCCCGAGGGGGGGACCTACGAGCAGTACTTC. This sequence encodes CASTPEGGTYEQYF.

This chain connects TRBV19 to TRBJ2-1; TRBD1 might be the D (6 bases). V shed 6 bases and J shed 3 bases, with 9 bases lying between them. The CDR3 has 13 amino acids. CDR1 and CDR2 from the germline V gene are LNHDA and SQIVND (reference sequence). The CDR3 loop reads CASSDRIYNEQFF. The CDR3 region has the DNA TGTGCCAGTAGCGACAGGATCTACAATGAGCAGTTCTTC.

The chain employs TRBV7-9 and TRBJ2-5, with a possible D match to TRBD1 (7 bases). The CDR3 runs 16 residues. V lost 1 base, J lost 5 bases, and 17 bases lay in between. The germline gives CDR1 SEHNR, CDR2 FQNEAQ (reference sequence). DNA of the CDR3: TGTGCCAGCAGCTTAGGCGGGACAGTGTCGGAGGAGACCCAGTACTTC. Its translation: CASSLGGTVSEETQYF. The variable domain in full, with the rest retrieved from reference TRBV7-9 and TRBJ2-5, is DTGVSQNPRHKITKRGQNVTFRCDPISEHNRLYWYRQTLGQGPEFLTYFQNEAQLEKSRLLSDRFSAERPKGSFSTLEIQRTEQGDSAMYLCASSLGGTVSEETQYFGPGTRLLVL.

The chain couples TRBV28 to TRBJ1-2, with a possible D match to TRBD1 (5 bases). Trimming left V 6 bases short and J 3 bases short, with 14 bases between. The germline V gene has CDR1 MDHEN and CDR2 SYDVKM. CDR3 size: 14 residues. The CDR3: CASRPGTSDYGYTF. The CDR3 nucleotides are TGTGCCAGCAGACCAGGGACGTCCGACTATGGCTACACCTTC.

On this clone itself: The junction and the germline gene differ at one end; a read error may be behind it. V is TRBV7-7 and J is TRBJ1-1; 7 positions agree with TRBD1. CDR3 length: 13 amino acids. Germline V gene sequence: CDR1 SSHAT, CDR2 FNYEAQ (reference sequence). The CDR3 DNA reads TGTGCTAGCAGCTTAGACAGGGACACTGAAGCTTTCTTT. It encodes CASSLDRDTEAFF.

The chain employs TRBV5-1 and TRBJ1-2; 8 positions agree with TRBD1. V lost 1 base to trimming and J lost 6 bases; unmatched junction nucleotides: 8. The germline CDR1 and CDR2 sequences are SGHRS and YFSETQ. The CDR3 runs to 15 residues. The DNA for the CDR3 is TGCGCCAGCAGCTTGACCGACAGGGGAGGACATGGCTACACCTTC. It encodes CASSLTDRGGHGYTF.

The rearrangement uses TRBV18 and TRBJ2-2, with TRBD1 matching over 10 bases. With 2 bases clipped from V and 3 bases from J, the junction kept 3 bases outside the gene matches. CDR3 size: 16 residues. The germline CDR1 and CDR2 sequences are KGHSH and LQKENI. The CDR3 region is CASSPSGTGDTGELFF. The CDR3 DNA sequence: TGTGCCAGCTCACCATCGGGGACAGGGGACACCGGGGAGCTGTTTTTT.

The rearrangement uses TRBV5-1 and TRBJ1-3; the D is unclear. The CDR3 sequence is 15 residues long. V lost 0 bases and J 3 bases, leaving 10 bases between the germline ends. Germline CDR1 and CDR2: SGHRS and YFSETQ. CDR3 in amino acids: CASSLEAGSGNTIYF. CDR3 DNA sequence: TGCGCCAGCAGCTTGGAAGCAGGTAGTGGAAACACCATATATTTT.

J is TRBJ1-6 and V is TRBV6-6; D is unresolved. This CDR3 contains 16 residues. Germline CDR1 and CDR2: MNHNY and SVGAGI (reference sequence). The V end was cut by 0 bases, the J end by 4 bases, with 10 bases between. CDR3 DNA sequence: TGTGCCAGCAGTTACTCTAAGAGTACTTATAATTCACCCCTCCACTTT. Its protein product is CASSYSKSTYNSPLHF.

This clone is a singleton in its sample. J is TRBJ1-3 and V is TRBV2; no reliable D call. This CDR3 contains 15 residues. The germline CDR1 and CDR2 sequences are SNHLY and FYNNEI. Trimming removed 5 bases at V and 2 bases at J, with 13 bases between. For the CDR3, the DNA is TGTGCCAGCAGTAAAGGATCGGGCGCTGGAAACACCATATATTTT. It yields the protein CASSKGSGAGNTIYF.

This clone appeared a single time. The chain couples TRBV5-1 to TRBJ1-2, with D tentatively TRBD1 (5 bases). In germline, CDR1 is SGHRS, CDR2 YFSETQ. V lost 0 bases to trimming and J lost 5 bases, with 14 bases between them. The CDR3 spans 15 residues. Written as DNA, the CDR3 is TGCGCCAGCAGCTTGGTATCAGGGAATGAATATGGCTACACCTTC. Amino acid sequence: CASSLVSGNEYGYTF. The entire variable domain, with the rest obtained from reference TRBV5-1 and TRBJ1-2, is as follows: KAGVTQTPRYLIKTRGQQVTLSCSPISGHRSVSWYQQTPGQGLQFLFEYFSETQRNKGNFPGRFSGRQFSNSRSEMNVSTLELGDSALYLCASSLVSGNEYGYTFGSGTRLTVV.